The sample holds many counts of the clone carrying this T cell receptor (beta chain). Per germline, CDR1 SGHKS and CDR2 YYEKEE (reference sequence). The length of the CDR3 is 13 residues. The ends were cut back, 4 bases at V and 3 bases at J, with 10 bases in the middle. TCRdb used MiXCR to reprocess the 5' RACE reads, holding one entry per CDR3 protein. Of hundreds of thousands of distinct CDR3 sequences in the sample, around 6.4% are singletons; the top ten hold approximately 15%. The sample belongs to a study of T cells after yellow fever vaccination. The chain employs TRBV5-5 and TRBJ2-5; D is unclear. This sequence originates from a man younger than 40 who received the YFV17D yellow fever vaccine. Sample: PBMCs, taken 5 days after the yellow fever booster vaccination. The CDR3 spells CASSPFGEETQYF. In nucleotides, the CDR3 is TGTGCCAGCAGCCCGTTTGGGGAAGAGACCCAGTACTTC.